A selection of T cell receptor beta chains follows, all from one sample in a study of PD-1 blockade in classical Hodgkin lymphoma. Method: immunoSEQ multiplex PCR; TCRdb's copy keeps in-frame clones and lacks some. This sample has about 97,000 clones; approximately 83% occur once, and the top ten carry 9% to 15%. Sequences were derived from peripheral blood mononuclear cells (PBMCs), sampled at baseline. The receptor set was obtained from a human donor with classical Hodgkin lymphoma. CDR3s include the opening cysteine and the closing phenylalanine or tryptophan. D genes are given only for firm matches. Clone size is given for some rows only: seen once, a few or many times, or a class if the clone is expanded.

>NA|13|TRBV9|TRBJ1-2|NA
TGTGCCAGCAGCGTAGAAGGGAACTATGGCTACACCTTC
CASSVEGNYGYTF
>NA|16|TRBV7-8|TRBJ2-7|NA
TGTGCCAGCAGCTTAGCGAGGTGGGGGTCGACCTACGAGCAGTACTTC
CASSLARWGSTYEQYF
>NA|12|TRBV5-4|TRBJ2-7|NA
TGTGCCAGCAGCCACCCTGGACTACCCTTTCACTTC
CASSHPGLPFHF
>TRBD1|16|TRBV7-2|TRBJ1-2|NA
TGTGCCAGCAGCTTAGTAGGGGGCCCAGACAGGAATGGCTACACCTTC
CASSLVGGPDRNGYTF
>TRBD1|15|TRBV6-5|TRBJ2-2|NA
TGTGCCAGCAGTCTACTAACCCAGGGGGCCGGGGAGCTGTTTTTT
CASSLLTQGAGELFF
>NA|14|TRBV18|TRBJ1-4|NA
TGTGCCAGCTCAAGTTCGGCCGCCCATGAAAAACTGTTTTTT
CASSSSAAHEKLFF
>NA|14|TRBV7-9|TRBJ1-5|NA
TGTGCCAGCAGCTTAGAGGGCCGCAATCAGCCCCAGCATTTT
CASSLEGRNQPQHF
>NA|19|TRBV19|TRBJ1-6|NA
TGTGCCAGTAGCCCCCTCAAAATGTCGGGGGGCCGGAATAATTCACCCCTCCACTTT
CASSPLKMSGGRNNSPLHF
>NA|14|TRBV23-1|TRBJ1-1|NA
TGCGCCAGCAGTCAATCGAAGCCCCACACTGAAGCTTTCTTT
CASSQSKPHTEAFF
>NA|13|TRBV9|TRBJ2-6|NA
TGTGCCAGCAGCGTAGCAGGGAGCAACGTCCTGACTTTC
CASSVAGSNVLTF
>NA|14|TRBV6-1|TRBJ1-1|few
TGTGCCAGCAGTGAGGTGTCAGTGAACACTGAAGCTTTCTTT
CASSEVSVNTEAFF
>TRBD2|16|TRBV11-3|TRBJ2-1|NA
TGTGCCAGCAGCTTAGGGCCTAGCGGGAGGATCAATGAGCAGTTCTTC
CASSLGPSGRINEQFF
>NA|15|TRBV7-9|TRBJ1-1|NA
TGTGCCAGCAGCTTAGAGGTGAGGGGAGGCACTGAAGCTTTCTTT
CASSLEVRGGTEAFF
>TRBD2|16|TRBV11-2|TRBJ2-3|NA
TGTGCCAGCAGCTTTCTGACTAGCGGGAGCACAGATACGCAGTATTTT
CASSFLTSGSTDTQYF
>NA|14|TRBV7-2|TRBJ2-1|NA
TGTGCCAGCAGCTTAGGGCGAGCGCCAGAGGTCGGGTTCTTC
CASSLGRAPEVGFF
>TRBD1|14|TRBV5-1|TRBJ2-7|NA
TGCGCCAGCAGCTGGCGACAGGGGACCGACGAGCAGTACTTC
CASSWRQGTDEQYF
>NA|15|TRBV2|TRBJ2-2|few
TGTGCCAGCAGTGAAAGCGGAGGAAGTGGCGGGGAGCTGTTTTTT
CASSESGGSGGELFF
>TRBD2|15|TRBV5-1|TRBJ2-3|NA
TGCGCCAGCAGCCCCTCCCCGACTAGCGGGGATACGCAGTATTTT
CASSPSPTSGDTQYF
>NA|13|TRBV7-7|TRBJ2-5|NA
TGTGCCAGCAGCCCGAGGCAGGGGGAGACCCAGTACTTC
CASSPRQGETQYF
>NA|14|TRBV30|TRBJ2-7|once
TGTGCCTGGAGTGCCGGGTTCCCACCCTACGAGCAGTACTTC
CAWSAGFPPYEQYF
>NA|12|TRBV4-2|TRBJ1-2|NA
TGTGCCAGCAGTGAAGTGACAGGCGGTTTCACCTTC
CASSEVTGGFTF
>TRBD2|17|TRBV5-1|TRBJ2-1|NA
TGCGCCAGCAGCCCGGGCGGCGGGAGGGTTTCCTACAATGAGCAGTTCTTC
CASSPGGGRVSYNEQFF
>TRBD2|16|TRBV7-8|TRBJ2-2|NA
TGTGCCAGCAGTTATGGGACTAGCGGAATAACCGGGGAGCTGTTTTTT
CASSYGTSGITGELFF
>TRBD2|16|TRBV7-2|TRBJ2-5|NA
TGTGCCAGCAGCCCGGGACTAGCGGGAGGGACAGAGACCCAGTACTTC
CASSPGLAGGTETQYF
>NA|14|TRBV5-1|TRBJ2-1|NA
TGCGCCAGCAGCTTGGGTCCGTCCTACAATGAGCAGTTCTTC
CASSLGPSYNEQFF
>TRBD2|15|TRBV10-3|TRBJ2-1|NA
TGTGCCATCTCCGTAGCGGGAGTACTAGGCAATGAGCAGTTCTTC
CAISVAGVLGNEQFF
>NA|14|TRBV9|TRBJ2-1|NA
TGTGCCAGCAGCGTTGGGACGACCTACAATGAGCAGTTCTTC
CASSVGTTYNEQFF
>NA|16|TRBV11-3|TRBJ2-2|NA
TGTGCCAGCAGCTCAGGAGGAGCCCCTTACACCGGGGAGCTGTTTTTT
CASSSGGAPYTGELFF
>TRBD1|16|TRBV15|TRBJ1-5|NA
TGTGCCACCAGCAGAGCGTTTGGGACAGGGTATCAGCCCCAGCATTTT
CATSRAFGTGYQPQHF
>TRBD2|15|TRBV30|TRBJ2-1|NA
TGTGCCTGGAGTGTGACTAGCGGGTTCTACAATGAGCAGTTCTTC
CAWSVTSGFYNEQFF
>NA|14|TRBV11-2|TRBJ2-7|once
TGTGCCAGCAGCTTAGTGGGCACCCTATACGAGCAGTACTTC
CASSLVGTLYEQYF
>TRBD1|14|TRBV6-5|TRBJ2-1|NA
TGTGCCAGCAGTCCACAGGGGGGCTACAATGAGCAGTTCTTC
CASSPQGGYNEQFF
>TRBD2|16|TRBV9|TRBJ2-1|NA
TGTGCCAGCAGCCCCCGGCTAGCGGGAGTCTACAATGAGCAGTTCTTC
CASSPRLAGVYNEQFF
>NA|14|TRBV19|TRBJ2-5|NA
TGTGCCAGTAGTCTGGGCGGGGCCCGGGAGACCCAGTACTTC
CASSLGGARETQYF
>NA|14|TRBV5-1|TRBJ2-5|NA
TGCGCCAGCAGCGCTGGGGATCCGGGAGAGACCCAGTACTTC
CASSAGDPGETQYF